Below are 12 T cell receptor beta chains sequenced from a single sample in a study of cytomegalovirus exposure and HLA in healthy donors. Vbeta (60) and Jbeta (13) primers were used in the PCR. The assay was immunoSEQ multiplex PCR, and TCRdb's table has in-frame clones only and misses some. The table records 150,000 to 200,000 clones, over 75% of them present only once. Sequenced material: PBMCs. These receptors originate from a young woman in good health and CMV-seronegative.

The rearrangement uses TRBV5-6 and TRBJ1-1; 9 bases fit TRBD1. The CDR3 runs to 19 residues. The V gene end was trimmed by 5 bases and the J gene end by 1 base; junction bases not matched to a gene: 18. The germline V gene has CDR1 SGHDT and CDR2 YYEEEE. The CDR3: CASSWAMTGGTGRNTEAFF. DNA for the CDR3: TGTGCCAGCAGTTGGGCTATGACCGGCGGGACAGGGAGGAACACTGAAGCTTTCTTT.

This chain uses TRBV30 with TRBJ2-6; no clear D. Trimming removed 4 bases at V and 0 bases at J, with 7 bases between. Looked up from germline, CDR1 is GTSNPN and CDR2 is SVGIG (reference sequence). This CDR3 has 14 amino acids. CDR3 DNA: TGTGCCTGGATTCAATTCTCTGGGGCCAACGTCCTGACTTTC. Encoded protein: CAWIQFSGANVLTF.

The rearrangement links TRBV5-1 to TRBJ2-1; 11 bases align to TRBD1. There are 16 residues in the CDR3. The V and J ends lost 1 base and 4 bases, in that order; junction bases with no gene match: 4. The germline V gene has CDR1 SGHRS and CDR2 YFSETQ. Here the CDR3 reads CASSLPGTGGYNEQFF. CDR3 bases: TGCGCCAGCAGCTTGCCAGGGACAGGGGGGTACAATGAGCAGTTCTTC.

This clone was observed once. The rearrangement links TRBV7-8 to TRBJ1-1, with 7 nucleotides matching TRBD1. V trimming: 5 bases; J trimming: 4 bases; junction bases outside the gene matches: 4. The germline V gene encodes CDR1 SGHVS and CDR2 FQNEAQ. The CDR3 sequence is 13 residues long. CDR3 sequence reads: CASSVGQLTEAFF. CDR3 bases: TGTGCCAGCAGCGTGGGACAGCTCACTGAAGCTTTCTTT.

The rearrangement joins TRBV11-1 to TRBJ2-7; tentative D call: TRBD1 (6 bases). V was cut by 2 bases and J by 5 bases, with 13 bases left in between. CDR1 and CDR2 from the germline V gene are SGHAT and FQDESV (reference sequence). The CDR3 runs 14 residues. CDR3 bases: TGTGCCAGCAGCTTACAGGGGCAATGGAACGAGCAGTACTTC. The encoded protein is CASSLQGQWNEQYF.

V is TRBV5-4 and J is TRBJ1-1; 7 nucleotides match TRBD1. V lost 4 bases, J lost 2 bases, and 8 bases stayed unmatched. There are 15 residues in the CDR3. Germline CDR1 is SGHNT and CDR2 is YYREEE (reference sequence). CDR3 residues: CASSGSGTANTEAFF. The CDR3 DNA reads as TGTGCCAGCAGCGGATCCGGGACAGCTAACACTGAAGCTTTCTTT. Full variable domain (rest looked up from reference TRBV5-4 and TRBJ1-1): ETGVTQSPTHLIKTRGQQVTLRCSSQSGHNTVSWYQQALGQGPQFIFQYYREEENGRGNFPPRFSGLQFPNYSSELNVNALELDDSALYLCASSGSGTANTEAFFGQGTRLTVV.

V gene TRBV6-5 combines with J gene TRBJ2-7; D call uncertain. Trimming removed 10 bases at V and 0 bases at J, with 13 bases between. Germline CDR1 reads MNHEY; CDR2 reads SVGAGI. The CDR3 is made up of 13 amino acids. The CDR3 region is CATSSWPSYEQYF. In DNA form, the CDR3 reads TGTGCCACCTCATCGTGGCCCTCCTACGAGCAGTACTTC.

This chain links TRBV27 with TRBJ1-1, with a possible D match to TRBD1 (5 bases). Trimming cost V 2 bases and J 3 bases, with 16 bases left between them. Germline CDR1 and CDR2: MNHEY and SMNVEV (reference sequence). This CDR3 contains 16 residues. The CDR3, as DNA: TGTGCCAGCAGTTTACCTCCAGGGTATCGGGACACTGAAGCTTTCTTT. This translates into CASSLPPGYRDTEAFF.

The chain combines TRBV27 with TRBJ1-1, with D maybe TRBD1 (5 bases). The CDR3 is made up of 14 amino acids. In germline, CDR1 is MNHEY, CDR2 SMNVEV (reference sequence). Deletions cut 3 bases from V and 2 bases from J, with 10 bases between. The CDR3 DNA reads TGTGCCAGCAGTTTCTCCGACAGCAACACTGAAGCTTTCTTT. This gives the protein CASSFSDSNTEAFF.

The chain recombines TRBV5-1 with TRBJ2-7; 10 bases agree with TRBD2. The germline CDR1 and CDR2 sequences are SGHRS and YFSETQ. This CDR3 is 16 amino acids long. V was pared by 0 bases and J by 4 bases, with 7 bases of the junction left unmatched. CDR3 bases: TGCGCCAGCAGCTTGGGTAGCGGGGGGCTCAGGTACGAGCAGTACTTC. This codes for CASSLGSGGLRYEQYF.

The chain recombines TRBV7-6 with TRBJ1-1, with D unresolved. Germline assignment: CDR1 SGHVS and CDR2 FNYEAQ. V lost 1 base and J lost 0, with 18 bases in between. The CDR3 has 18 residues. CDR3 DNA: TGTGCCAGCAGCTTAGAGGACGGTAGGAGGGTAATGAACACTGAAGCTTTCTTT. Translating it yields CASSLEDGRRVMNTEAFF.

V usage is TRBV5-6 and J usage is TRBJ2-2; D is uncertain. Germline CDR1 and CDR2: SGHDT and YYEEEE. V lost 0 bases, J lost 1 base, and 10 bases lay in between. The CDR3 has 16 residues. The CDR3 protein is CASSLDSRLNTGELFF. CDR3 DNA sequence: TGTGCCAGCAGCTTGGACAGCCGATTGAACACCGGGGAGCTGTTTTTT.